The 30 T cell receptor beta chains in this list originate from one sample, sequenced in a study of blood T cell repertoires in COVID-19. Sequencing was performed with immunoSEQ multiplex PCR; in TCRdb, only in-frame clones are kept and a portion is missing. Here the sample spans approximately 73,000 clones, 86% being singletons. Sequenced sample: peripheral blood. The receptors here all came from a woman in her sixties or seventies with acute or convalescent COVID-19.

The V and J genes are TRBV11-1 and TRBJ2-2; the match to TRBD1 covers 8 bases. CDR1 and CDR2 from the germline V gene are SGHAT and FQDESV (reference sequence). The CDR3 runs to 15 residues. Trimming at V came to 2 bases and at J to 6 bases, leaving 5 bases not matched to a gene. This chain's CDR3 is CASSLRQQGAGELFF. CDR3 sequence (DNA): TGTGCCAGCAGCTTAAGGCAACAGGGGGCCGGGGAGCTGTTTTTT. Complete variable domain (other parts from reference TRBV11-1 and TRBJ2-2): EAEVAQSPRYKITEKSQAVAFWCDPISGHATLYWYRQILGQGPELLVQFQDESVVDDSQLPKDRFSAERLKGVDSTLKIQPAELGDSAMYLCASSLRQQGAGELFFGEGSRLTVL.

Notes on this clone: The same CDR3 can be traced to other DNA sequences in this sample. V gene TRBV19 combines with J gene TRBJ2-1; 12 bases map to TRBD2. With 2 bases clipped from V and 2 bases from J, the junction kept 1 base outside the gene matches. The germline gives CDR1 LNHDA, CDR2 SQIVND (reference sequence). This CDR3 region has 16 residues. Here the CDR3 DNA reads TGTGCCAGTAGTATACTAGCGGGAGGGCCCTACAATGAGCAGTTCTTC. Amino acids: CASSILAGGPYNEQFF.

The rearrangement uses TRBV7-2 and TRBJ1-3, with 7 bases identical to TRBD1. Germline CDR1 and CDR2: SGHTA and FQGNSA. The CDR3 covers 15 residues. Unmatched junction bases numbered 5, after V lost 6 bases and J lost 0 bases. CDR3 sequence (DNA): TGTGCCAGCAGTCCCACAGGGGTCTCTGGAAACACCATATATTTT. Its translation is CASSPTGVSGNTIYF.

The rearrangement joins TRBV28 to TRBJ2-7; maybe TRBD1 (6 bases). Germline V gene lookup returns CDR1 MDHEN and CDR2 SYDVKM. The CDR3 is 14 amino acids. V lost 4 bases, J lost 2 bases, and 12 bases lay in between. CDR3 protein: CASSSGGGTYEQYF. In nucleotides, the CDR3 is TGTGCCAGCAGTTCCGGTGGGGGCACCTACGAGCAGTACTTC. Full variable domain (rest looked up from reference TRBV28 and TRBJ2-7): DVKVTQSSRYLVKRTGEKVFLECVQDMDHENMFWYRQDPGLGLRLIYFSYDVKMKEKGDIPEGYSVSREKKERFSLILESASTNQTSMYLCASSSGGGTYEQYFGPGTRLTVT.

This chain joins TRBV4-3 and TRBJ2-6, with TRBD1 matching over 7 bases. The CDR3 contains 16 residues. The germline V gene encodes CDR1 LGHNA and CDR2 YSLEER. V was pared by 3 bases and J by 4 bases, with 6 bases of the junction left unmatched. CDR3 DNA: TGCGCCAGCAGCCAGGGAACAGGGGCCGGGGCCAACGTCCTGACTTTC. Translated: CASSQGTGAGANVLTF.

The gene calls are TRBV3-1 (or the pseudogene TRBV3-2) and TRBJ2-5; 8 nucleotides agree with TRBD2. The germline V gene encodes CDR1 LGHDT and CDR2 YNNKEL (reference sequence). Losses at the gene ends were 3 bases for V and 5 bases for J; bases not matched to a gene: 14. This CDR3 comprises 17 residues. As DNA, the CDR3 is TGTGCCAGCAGCCATGGGACGGGAGGGCCCGGTGGGGAGACCCAGTACTTC. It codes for CASSHGTGGPGGETQYF.

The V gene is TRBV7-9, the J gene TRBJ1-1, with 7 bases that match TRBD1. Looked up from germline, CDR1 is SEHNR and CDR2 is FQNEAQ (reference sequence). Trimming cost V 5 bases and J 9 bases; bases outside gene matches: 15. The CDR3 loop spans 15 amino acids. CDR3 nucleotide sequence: TGTGCCAGCAGCGGACGACAGGGCCCCGGACATAAAGCTTTCTTT. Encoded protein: CASSGRQGPGHKAFF.

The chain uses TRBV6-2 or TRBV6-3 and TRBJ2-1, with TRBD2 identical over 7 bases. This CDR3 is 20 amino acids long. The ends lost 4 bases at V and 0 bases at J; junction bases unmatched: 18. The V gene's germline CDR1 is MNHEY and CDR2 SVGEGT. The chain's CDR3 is CASSSLGAGKPRSSYNEQFF. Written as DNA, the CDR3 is TGTGCCAGCAGTTCCCTCGGAGCGGGAAAACCCAGGAGCTCCTACAATGAGCAGTTCTTC.

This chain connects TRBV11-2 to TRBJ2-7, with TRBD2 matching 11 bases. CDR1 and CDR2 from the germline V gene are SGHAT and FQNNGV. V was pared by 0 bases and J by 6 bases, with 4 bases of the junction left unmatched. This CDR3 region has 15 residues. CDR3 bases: TGTGCCAGCAGCTTAGAACTAGCGGGAGCCGGCGAGCAGTACTTC. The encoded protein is CASSLELAGAGEQYF.

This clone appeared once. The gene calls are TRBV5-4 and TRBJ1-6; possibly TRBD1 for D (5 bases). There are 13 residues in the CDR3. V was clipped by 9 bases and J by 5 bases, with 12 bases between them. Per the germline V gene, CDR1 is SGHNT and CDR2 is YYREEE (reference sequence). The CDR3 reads CATQGWNNSPLHF. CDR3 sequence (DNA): TGTGCCACGCAGGGTTGGAATAATTCACCCCTCCACTTT.

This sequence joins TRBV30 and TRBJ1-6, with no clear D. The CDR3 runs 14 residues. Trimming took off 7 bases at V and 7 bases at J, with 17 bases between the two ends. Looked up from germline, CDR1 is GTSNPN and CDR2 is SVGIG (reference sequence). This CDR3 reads CASQTGTGNSPLHF. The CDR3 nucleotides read TGTGCCTCCCAGACCGGAACGGGGAATTCACCCCTCCACTTT.

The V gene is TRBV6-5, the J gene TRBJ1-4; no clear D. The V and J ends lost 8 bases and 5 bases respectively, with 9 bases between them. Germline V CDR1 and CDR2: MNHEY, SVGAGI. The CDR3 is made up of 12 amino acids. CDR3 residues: CASGRENEKLFF. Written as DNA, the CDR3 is TGTGCCAGCGGGCGAGAAAATGAAAAACTGTTTTTT.

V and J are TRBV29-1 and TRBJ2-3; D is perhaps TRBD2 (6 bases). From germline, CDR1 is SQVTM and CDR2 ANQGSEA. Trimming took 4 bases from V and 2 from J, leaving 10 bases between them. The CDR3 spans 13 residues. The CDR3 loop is CSVGGVVTDTQYF. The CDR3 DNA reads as TGCAGCGTTGGGGGGGTTGTCACAGATACGCAGTATTTT.

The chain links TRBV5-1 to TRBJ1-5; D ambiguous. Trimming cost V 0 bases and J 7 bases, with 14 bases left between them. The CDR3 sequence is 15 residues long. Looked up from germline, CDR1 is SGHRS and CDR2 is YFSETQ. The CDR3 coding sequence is TGCGCCAGCAGCTTGGGTCATTTTTTCGAGCAGCCCCAGCATTTT. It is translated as CASSLGHFFEQPQHF. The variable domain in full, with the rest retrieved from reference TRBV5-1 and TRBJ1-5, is KAGVTQTPRYLIKTRGQQVTLSCSPISGHRSVSWYQQTPGQGLQFLFEYFSETQRNKGNFPGRFSGRQFSNSRSEMNVSTLELGDSALYLCASSLGHFFEQPQHFGDGTRLSIL.

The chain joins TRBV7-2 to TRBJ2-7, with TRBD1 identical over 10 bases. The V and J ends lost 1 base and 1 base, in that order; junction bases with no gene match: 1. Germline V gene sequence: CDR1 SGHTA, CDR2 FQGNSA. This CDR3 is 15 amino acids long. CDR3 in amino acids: CASSLVDRGSYEQYF. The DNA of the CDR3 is TGTGCCAGCAGCTTAGTGGACAGGGGGTCCTACGAGCAGTACTTC.

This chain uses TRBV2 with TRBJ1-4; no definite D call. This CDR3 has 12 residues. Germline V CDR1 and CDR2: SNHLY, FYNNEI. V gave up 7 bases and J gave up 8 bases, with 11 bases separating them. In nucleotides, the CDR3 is TGTGCCAGCACGGAGTTTCGGGAAAAACTGTTTTTT. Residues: CASTEFREKLFF.

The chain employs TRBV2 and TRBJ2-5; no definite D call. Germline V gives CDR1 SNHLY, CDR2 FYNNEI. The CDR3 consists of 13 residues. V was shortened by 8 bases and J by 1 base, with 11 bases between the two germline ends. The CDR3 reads CASLTLVQETQYF. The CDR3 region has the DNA TGTGCCAGCCTGACACTTGTCCAAGAGACCCAGTACTTC.

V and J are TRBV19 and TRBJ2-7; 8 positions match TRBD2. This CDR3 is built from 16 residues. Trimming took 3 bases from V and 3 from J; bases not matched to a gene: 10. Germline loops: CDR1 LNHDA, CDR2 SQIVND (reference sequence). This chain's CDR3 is CASSIAGGWGGYEQYF. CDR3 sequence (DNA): TGTGCCAGTAGTATCGCGGGGGGCTGGGGGGGCTACGAGCAGTACTTC.

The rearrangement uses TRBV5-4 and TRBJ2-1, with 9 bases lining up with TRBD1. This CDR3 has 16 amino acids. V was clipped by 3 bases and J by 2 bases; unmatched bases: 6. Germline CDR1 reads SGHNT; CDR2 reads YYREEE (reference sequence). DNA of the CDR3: TGTGCCAGCAGCTCCCGGGACAGGGTTCCCTACAATGAGCAGTTCTTC. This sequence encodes CASSSRDRVPYNEQFF.

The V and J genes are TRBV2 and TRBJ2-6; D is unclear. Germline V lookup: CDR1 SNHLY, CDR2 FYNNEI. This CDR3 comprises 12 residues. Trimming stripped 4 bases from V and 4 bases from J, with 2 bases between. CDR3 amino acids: CASSVGANVLTF. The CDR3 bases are TGTGCCAGCAGTGTAGGGGCCAACGTCCTGACTTTC.

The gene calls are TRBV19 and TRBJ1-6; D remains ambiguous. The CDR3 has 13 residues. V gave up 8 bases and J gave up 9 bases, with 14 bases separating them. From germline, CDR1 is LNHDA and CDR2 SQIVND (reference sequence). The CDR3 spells CASRAPEASPLHF. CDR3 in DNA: TGTGCCAGTCGAGCCCCCGAAGCTTCACCCCTCCACTTT.

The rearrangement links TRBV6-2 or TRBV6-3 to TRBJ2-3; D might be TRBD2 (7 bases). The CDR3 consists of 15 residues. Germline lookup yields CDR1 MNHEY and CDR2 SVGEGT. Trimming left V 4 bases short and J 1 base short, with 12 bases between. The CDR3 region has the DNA TGTGCCAGCAGTTGGGGGGGGGCTCGCACAGATACGCAGTATTTT. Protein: CASSWGGARTDTQYF.

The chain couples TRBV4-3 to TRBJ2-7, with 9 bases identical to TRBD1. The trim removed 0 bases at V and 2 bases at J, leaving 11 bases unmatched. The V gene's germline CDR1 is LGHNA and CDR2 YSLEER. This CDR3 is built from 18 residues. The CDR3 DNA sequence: TGCGCCAGCAGCCAAGAAATTACCGGGACAGGGCTGACCTACGAGCAGTACTTC. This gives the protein CASSQEITGTGLTYEQYF.

The CDR3 DNA reads TGTGCCAGCAGCTTAGCGGGACTACCATCCGAGCAGTACTTC. This encodes CASSLAGLPSEQYF. V usage is TRBV7-9 and J usage is TRBJ2-7; 7 bases fit TRBD2. Trimming cost V 0 bases and J 6 bases; bases outside gene matches: 5. CDR1 is SEHNR, CDR2 FQNEAQ, per germline (reference sequence). The CDR3 is 14 amino acids.

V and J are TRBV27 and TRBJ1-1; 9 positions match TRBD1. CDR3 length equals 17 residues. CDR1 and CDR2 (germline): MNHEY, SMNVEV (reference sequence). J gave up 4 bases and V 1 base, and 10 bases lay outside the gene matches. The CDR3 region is CASSLWGTGGLGTEAFF. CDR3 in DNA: TGTGCCAGCAGTTTATGGGGAACAGGGGGCCTGGGCACTGAAGCTTTCTTT.

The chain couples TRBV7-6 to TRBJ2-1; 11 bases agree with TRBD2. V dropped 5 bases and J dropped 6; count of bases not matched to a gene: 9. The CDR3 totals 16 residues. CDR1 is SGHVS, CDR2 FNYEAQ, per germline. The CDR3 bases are TGTGCCAGCAGCCTCTTAGCGGGAGGGCCGGTCAATGAGCAGTTCTTC. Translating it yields CASSLLAGGPVNEQFF.

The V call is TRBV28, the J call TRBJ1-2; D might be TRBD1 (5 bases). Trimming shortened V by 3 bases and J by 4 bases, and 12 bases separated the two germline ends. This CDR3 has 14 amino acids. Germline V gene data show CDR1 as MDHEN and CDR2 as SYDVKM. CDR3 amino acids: CASSFPDTGYGYTF. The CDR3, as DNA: TGTGCCAGCAGTTTCCCGGACACGGGCTATGGCTACACCTTC.

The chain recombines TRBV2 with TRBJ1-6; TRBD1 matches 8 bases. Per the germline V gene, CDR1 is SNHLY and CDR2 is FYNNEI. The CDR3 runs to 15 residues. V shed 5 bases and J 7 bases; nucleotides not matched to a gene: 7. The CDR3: CASSYQGAGNSPLHF. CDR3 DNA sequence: TGTGCCAGCAGTTATCAGGGGGCCGGGAATTCACCCCTCCACTTT.

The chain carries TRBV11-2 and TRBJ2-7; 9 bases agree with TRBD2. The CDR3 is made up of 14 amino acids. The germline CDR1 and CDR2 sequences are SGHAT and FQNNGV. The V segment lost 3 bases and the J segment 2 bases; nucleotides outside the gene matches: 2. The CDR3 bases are TGTGCCAGCAGCTTGTTAGCGGGGGCCTACGAGCAGTACTTC. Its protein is CASSLLAGAYEQYF.

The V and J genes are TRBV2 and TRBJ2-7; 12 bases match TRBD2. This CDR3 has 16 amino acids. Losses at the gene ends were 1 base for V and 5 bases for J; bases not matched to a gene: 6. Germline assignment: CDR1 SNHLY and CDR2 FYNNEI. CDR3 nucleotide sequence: TGTGCCAGCAGTGAAGATCCGACTAGCGGGAGCGACGAGCAGTACTTC. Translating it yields CASSEDPTSGSDEQYF.